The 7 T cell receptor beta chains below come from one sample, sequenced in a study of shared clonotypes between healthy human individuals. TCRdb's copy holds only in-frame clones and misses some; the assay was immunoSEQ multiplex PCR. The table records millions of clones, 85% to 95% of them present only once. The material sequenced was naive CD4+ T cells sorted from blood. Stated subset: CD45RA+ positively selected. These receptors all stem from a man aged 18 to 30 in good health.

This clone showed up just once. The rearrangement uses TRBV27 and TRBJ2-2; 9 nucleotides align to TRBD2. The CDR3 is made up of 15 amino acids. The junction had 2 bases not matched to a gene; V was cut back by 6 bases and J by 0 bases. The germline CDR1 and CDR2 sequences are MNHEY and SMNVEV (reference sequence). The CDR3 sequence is CASSLAGANTGELFF. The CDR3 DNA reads TGTGCCAGCAGCTTAGCGGGAGCGAACACCGGGGAGCTGTTTTTT.

DNA of the CDR3: TGTGCCAGCAGCCCGGAGATCGCGGTGTACGAGCAGTACTTC. It specifies CASSPEIAVYEQYF. This rearrangement joins TRBV5-8 to TRBJ2-7; D remains ambiguous. Germline CDR1 reads SGHTS; CDR2 reads YDEGEE. The CDR3 consists of 14 residues. Trimming removed 4 bases from V and 4 bases from J, with 15 bases in between. Together with reference TRBV5-8 and TRBJ2-7, the CDR3 gives the full variable domain: EAGVTQSPTHLIKTRGQQATLRCSPISGHTSVYWYQQALGLGLQFLLWYDEGEERNRGNFPPRFSGRQFPNYSSELNVNALELEDSALYLCASSPEIAVYEQYFGPGTRLTVT.

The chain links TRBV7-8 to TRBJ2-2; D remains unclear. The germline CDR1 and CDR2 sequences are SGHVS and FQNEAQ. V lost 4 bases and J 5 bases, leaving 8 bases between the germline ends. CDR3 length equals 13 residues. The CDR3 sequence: CASSSTLTGELFF. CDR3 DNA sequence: TGTGCCAGCAGCTCGACCTTAACCGGGGAGCTGTTTTTT.

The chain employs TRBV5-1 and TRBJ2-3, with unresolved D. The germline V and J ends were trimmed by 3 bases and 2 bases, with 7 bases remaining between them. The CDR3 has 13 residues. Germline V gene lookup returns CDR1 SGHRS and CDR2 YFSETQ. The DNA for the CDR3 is TGCGCCAGCAGCTCCCACTACACAGATACGCAGTATTTT. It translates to CASSSHYTDTQYF.

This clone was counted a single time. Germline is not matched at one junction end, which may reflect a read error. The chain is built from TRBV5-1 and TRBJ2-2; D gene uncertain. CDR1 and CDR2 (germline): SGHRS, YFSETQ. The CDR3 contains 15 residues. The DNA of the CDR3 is TGTGCCAGCAGCCCCTCCCCCGTGAACACCGGGGAGCTGTTTTTT. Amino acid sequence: CASSPSPVNTGELFF.

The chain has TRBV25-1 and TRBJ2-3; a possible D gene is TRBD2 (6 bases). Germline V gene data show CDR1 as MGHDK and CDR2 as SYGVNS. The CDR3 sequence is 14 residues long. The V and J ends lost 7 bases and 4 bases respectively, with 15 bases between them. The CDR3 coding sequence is TGTGCCAGCAATTGGCAGGGAGGTCCAGATACGCAGTATTTT. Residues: CASNWQGGPDTQYF.

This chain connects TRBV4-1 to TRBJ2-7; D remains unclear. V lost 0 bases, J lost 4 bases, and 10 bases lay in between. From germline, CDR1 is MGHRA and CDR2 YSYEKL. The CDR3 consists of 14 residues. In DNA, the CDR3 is TGCGCCAGCAGCCAAGATGGACCTGCTTACGAGCAGTACTTC. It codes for CASSQDGPAYEQYF.